This TCR beta chain comes out of a study of blood T cells in healthy people across ages. The second PCR ran roughly 7 to 11 cycles with a sample-barcoded 5' primer and J-beta primers. MiXCR was run by TCRdb on the 5' RACE reads, yielding one entry per CDR3 protein. The table has around 670,000 distinct CDR3 sequences, approximately 30% seen once. A note on this clonotype: A much larger clone sits a single nucleotide away, making a read error possible.

CDR1 and CDR2 (germline): SGHRS, YFSETQ. CDR3 length: 14 amino acids. Trimming stripped 4 bases from V and 7 bases from J, with 18 bases between. The receptor's source is a woman of 80 years or more in good health. J is TRBJ2-7 and V is TRBV5-1; D is unclear. Material for sequencing was blood. CDR3 loop: CASSGNYGLNEQYF. CDR3 DNA: TGCGCCAGCAGCGGGAACTACGGCCTCAATGAGCAGTACTTC.